The 16 T cell receptor beta chains presented below share a single source sample, sequenced in a study of cytomegalovirus exposure and HLA in healthy donors. A multiplex PCR was run with 60 Vbeta primers and 13 Jbeta primers. The repertoire was sequenced with immunoSEQ multiplex PCR; TCRdb's copy has only in-frame clones and lacks some. The sample lists about 220,000 clones, over 75% occurring once. Sequencing input: PBMCs. Receptor source: a male donor in good health and CMV-seronegative.

This sequence joins TRBV7-9 and TRBJ2-7, with D maybe TRBD1 (6 bases). This CDR3 region has 12 residues. Germline CDR1 SEHNR, CDR2 FQNEAQ (reference sequence). Trimming removed 9 bases at V and 0 bases at J, with 9 bases between. CDR3 sequence: CASRTVSYEQYF. The DNA for the CDR3 is TGTGCCAGTAGGACAGTCTCCTACGAGCAGTACTTC.

This chain links TRBV5-5 with TRBJ1-6; tentative D call: TRBD1 (6 bases). This CDR3 spans 14 amino acids. Germline V gene lookup returns CDR1 SGHKS and CDR2 YYEKEE (reference sequence). The germline V and J ends were trimmed by 0 bases and 7 bases, with 8 bases remaining between them. The DNA for the CDR3 is TGTGCCAGCAGCTTGGGAGACAGGAATTCACCCCTCCACTTT. As protein: CASSLGDRNSPLHF.

The chain couples TRBV7-3 to TRBJ2-3; D perhaps matches TRBD2 (5 bases). Germline V gene data show CDR1 as SGHTA and CDR2 as FQGTGA. V was shortened by 5 bases and J by 3 bases, with 12 bases between the two germline ends. CDR3 size: 14 residues. CDR3 sequence reads: CASSDSPGTDTQYF. CDR3 sequence (DNA): TGTGCCAGCAGCGACTCCCCGGGGACAGATACGCAGTATTTT.

The chain combines TRBV30 with TRBJ2-7, with D maybe TRBD1 (5 bases). Germline V gene data show CDR1 as GTSNPN and CDR2 as SVGIG (reference sequence). The CDR3 has 13 residues. The V and J ends lost 1 base and 5 bases respectively, with 12 bases between them. The chain's CDR3 is CAWSATWGNEQYF. CDR3 coding DNA: TGTGCCTGGAGTGCTACGTGGGGCAACGAGCAGTACTTC.

The gene calls are TRBV7-8 and TRBJ1-1, with D maybe TRBD1 (5 bases). This CDR3 comprises 15 residues. V was trimmed by 7 bases and J by 4 bases, leaving 19 bases between them. Germline CDR1 SGHVS, CDR2 FQNEAQ. As DNA, the CDR3 is TGTGCCAGCACCCTTGACCCGGGGGGTGGCACTGAAGCTTTCTTT. It encodes CASTLDPGGGTEAFF.

V and J are TRBV18 and TRBJ2-5, with a possible D match to TRBD1 (5 bases). V lost 2 bases to trimming and J lost 5 bases, with 15 bases between them. CDR3 length: 15 amino acids. CDR1 and CDR2 from the germline V gene are KGHSH and LQKENI. For the CDR3, the DNA is TGTGCCAGCTCACCAAGGACACCTGGAGTGGAGACCCAGTACTTC. Encoded protein: CASSPRTPGVETQYF.

This clone was found a few times. This chain links TRBV5-4 with TRBJ1-2; the match to TRBD1 covers 8 bases. V lost 0 bases to trimming and J lost 4 bases; unmatched junction nucleotides: 8. The CDR3 length is 16 residues. The V gene's germline CDR1 is SGHNT and CDR2 YYREEE (reference sequence). The CDR3 DNA follows: TGTGCCAGCAGCTTGGCCCAGGGGGCATCGGGCTATGGCTACACCTTC. Translated: CASSLAQGASGYGYTF.

V gene TRBV7-2 combines with J gene TRBJ2-2; D unresolved. The V end was cut by 2 bases, the J end by 0 bases, with 13 bases between. CDR3 length equals 17 residues. The V gene's germline CDR1 is SGHTA and CDR2 FQGNSA. CDR3 sequence: CASSLMAVRSNTGELFF. CDR3 bases: TGTGCCAGCAGCTTAATGGCGGTCCGCTCGAACACCGGGGAGCTGTTTTTT. Supplemented by reference TRBV7-2 and TRBJ2-2, the full variable domain reads GAGVSQSPSNKVTEKGKDVELRCDPISGHTALYWYRQSLGQGLEFLIYFQGNSAPDKSGLPSDRFSAERTGGSVSTLTIQRTQQEDSAVYLCASSLMAVRSNTGELFFGEGSRLTVL.

The chain combines TRBV30 with TRBJ2-5; 7 bases are shared with TRBD2. The CDR3 loop spans 14 amino acids. The germline V gene encodes CDR1 GTSNPN and CDR2 SVGIG (reference sequence). Trimming cost V 4 bases and J 1 base; bases outside gene matches: 6. CDR3 amino acids: CAWKWGGIQETQYF. CDR3 DNA sequence: TGTGCCTGGAAATGGGGGGGGATCCAAGAGACCCAGTACTTC.

About this clone: Mismatch with germline at one junction end may stem from a read error. The gene calls are TRBV28 and TRBJ2-7, with TRBD2 matching over 7 bases. The CDR3 length is 13 residues. Germline CDR1 is MDHEN and CDR2 is SYDVKM. The CDR3 DNA reads as TGTGCCAGCAACAAGCCCCACGGGAGGCCCATGCACTTC. It codes for CASNKPHGRPMHF.

The V call is TRBV5-1, the J call TRBJ2-3; a possible D gene is TRBD2 (5 bases). The germline CDR1 and CDR2 sequences are SGHRS and YFSETQ. Trimming left V 4 bases short and J 6 bases short, with 18 bases between. The CDR3 has 15 residues. The CDR3 region has the DNA TGCGCCAGCAGCCCCGCCCACGGGATTCCCGATACGCAGTATTTT. The encoded protein is CASSPAHGIPDTQYF.

V is TRBV7-7 and J is TRBJ2-7; TRBD1 agrees at 7 bases. Per the germline V gene, CDR1 is SSHAT and CDR2 is FNYEAQ (reference sequence). The CDR3 totals 14 residues. J lost 7 bases, V lost 5 bases, and 11 bases had no gene match. CDR3 in DNA: TGTGCCAGCAGCGTCAGACAGGGTGCCGGGGAGCAGTACTTC. It translates to CASSVRQGAGEQYF.

CDR3 sequence: CASRNRAADTEAFF. As DNA, the CDR3 is TGTGCCAGCAGAAACAGGGCAGCGGACACTGAAGCTTTCTTT. The chain has TRBV28 and TRBJ1-1; weak D call: TRBD1 (6 bases). The germline gives CDR1 MDHEN, CDR2 SYDVKM. V was cut by 6 bases and J by 3 bases, with 14 bases left in between. The CDR3 extends over 14 amino acids.

This clone was picked up a small number of times. The chain couples TRBV5-8 to TRBJ1-4; 7 bases map to TRBD1. Germline trimming cut 2 bases from V and 8 bases from J; bases unmatched to any gene: 6. CDR3 size: 14 residues. Germline V gives CDR1 SGHTS, CDR2 YDEGEE. The CDR3 region is CASSLQGMEEKLFF. The CDR3 bases are TGTGCCAGCAGCTTACAGGGGATGGAGGAAAAACTGTTTTTT.

This chain connects TRBV18 to TRBJ2-5; D is unclear. V was cut by 0 bases and J by 4 bases, with 6 bases left in between. The CDR3 consists of 13 residues. Germline assignment: CDR1 KGHSH and CDR2 LQKENI. CDR3 sequence (DNA): TGTGCCAGCTCACCACCGCGAAGAGAGACCCAGTACTTC. It encodes CASSPPRRETQYF.

This clone was seen a few times. CDR3 residues: CASSGELDYEQYF. In DNA form, the CDR3 reads TGTGCCAGCTCGGGGGAACTAGACTACGAGCAGTACTTC. This chain joins TRBV13 and TRBJ2-7, with a weak D call TRBD2 (6 bases). V lost 8 bases to trimming and J lost 3 bases, with 14 bases between them. CDR3 size: 13 residues. CDR1 and CDR2 from the germline V gene are PRHDT and FYEKMQ (reference sequence).